A single sample is the source of the 20 T cell receptor beta chains below, sequenced in a study of T cell responses to AZD1222 COVID-19 vaccine. Using immunoSEQ multiplex PCR, the repertoire was profiled, and TCRdb retains in-frame clones only, with some absent. This sample has approximately 220,000 clones, with about 93% found just once. Sequenced material: peripheral blood, taken on day 0 of MenACWY control vaccination. All receptors come from an adult in good health.

The sample holds a few counts of this clone. The chain is built from TRBV5-1 and TRBJ1-1; D unclear. Trimming removed 6 bases at V and 1 base at J, with 10 bases between. There are 13 residues in the CDR3. Germline V CDR1 and CDR2: SGHRS, YFSETQ. CDR3 protein: CASIGETNTEAFF. The CDR3 DNA reads TGCGCCAGCATCGGGGAAACGAACACTGAAGCTTTCTTT.

The chain recombines TRBV7-9 with TRBJ2-1, with 7 bases matching TRBD1. This CDR3 has 15 residues. Unmatched junction bases numbered 4, after V lost 4 bases and J lost 1 base. Germline assignment: CDR1 SEHNR and CDR2 FQNEAQ (reference sequence). This CDR3 reads CASSSWTGSYNEQFF. CDR3 sequence (DNA): TGTGCCAGCAGCTCCTGGACAGGATCCTACAATGAGCAGTTCTTC.

The gene calls are TRBV7-2 and TRBJ2-3; D is tentatively TRBD1 or TRBD2 (5 bases each). CDR3 size: 14 residues. Trimming pared 8 bases from V and 2 bases from J, leaving 14 bases between. The germline V gene encodes CDR1 SGHTA and CDR2 FQGNSA. The CDR3 nucleotides are TGTGCCAGCGTTGGGACCAGGTCCACAGATACGCAGTATTTT. Translation: CASVGTRSTDTQYF.

This chain uses TRBV18 with TRBJ1-1; D unresolved. In germline, CDR1 is KGHSH, CDR2 LQKENI. The CDR3 sequence is 14 residues long. With 4 bases removed from V and 4 bases from J, the gap between germline ends came to 13 bases. CDR3 nucleotide sequence: TGTGCCAGCTCACGGGAATGGGGATCCACTGAAGCTTTCTTT. The encoded protein is CASSREWGSTEAFF.

The chain employs TRBV6-2 or TRBV6-3 and TRBJ2-3, with TRBD2 identical over 13 bases. J was trimmed by 5 bases and V by 6 bases; bases with no gene match: 5. Germline-derived CDR1 and CDR2 are MNHEY and SVGEGT. The CDR3 is 15 amino acids. The DNA for the CDR3 is TGTGCCAGCAGCCTGGGGACTAGCGGGGTAGATACGCAGTATTTT. Translation: CASSLGTSGVDTQYF.

The chain joins TRBV19 to TRBJ1-4, with unresolved D. The V gene lost 3 bases and the J gene lost 5 bases, with 10 bases spanning the gap. Germline CDR1 and CDR2: LNHDA and SQIVND (reference sequence). The length of the CDR3 is 14 residues. The CDR3 DNA reads as TGTGCCAGTAGTATTGGGTTTGGGAATGAAAAACTGTTTTTT. Translation gives CASSIGFGNEKLFF.

The rearrangement uses TRBV30 and TRBJ1-4, with 8 positions matching TRBD1. The CDR3 is made up of 14 amino acids. The germline CDR1 and CDR2 sequences are GTSNPN and SVGIG (reference sequence). The V segment lost 8 bases and the J segment 2 bases; nucleotides outside the gene matches: 7. The DNA of the CDR3 is TGTGCCCGCGGACAGGGTGGCACTAATGAAAAACTGTTTTTT. Protein product: CARGQGGTNEKLFF.

This chain links TRBV29-1 with TRBJ1-4; D is possibly TRBD1 (6 bases). V dropped 6 bases and J dropped 5 bases, with 13 bases sitting between them. The CDR3 spans 13 residues. The germline CDR1 and CDR2 sequences are SQVTM and ANQGSEA. This CDR3 reads CSVGASTNEKLFF. CDR3 bases: TGCAGCGTGGGGGCATCGACGAATGAAAAACTGTTTTTT.

The CDR3 DNA reads as TGTGCCTGGTCCTTAACTGGAAACACCATATATTTT. This encodes CAWSLTGNTIYF. The V and J genes are TRBV30 and TRBJ1-3; D is unclear. Germline CDR1 is GTSNPN and CDR2 is SVGIG (reference sequence). Trimming removed 5 bases from V and 2 bases from J, with 7 bases in between. The CDR3 spans 12 residues.

The gene calls are TRBV11-2 and TRBJ2-2; D may match TRBD1 or TRBD2 (6 bases each). V lost 5 bases and J lost 7, with 17 bases in between. The germline CDR1 and CDR2 sequences are SGHAT and FQNNGV. This CDR3 region has 15 residues. CDR3 sequence: CASSPEGGYGGELFF. The CDR3 bases are TGTGCCAGCAGCCCCGAGGGGGGATATGGCGGGGAGCTGTTTTTT.

This clone was observed a single time. The chain recombines TRBV7-2 with TRBJ2-2; tentatively, D is TRBD2 (6 bases). The V gene's germline CDR1 is SGHTA and CDR2 FQGNSA. There are 17 residues in the CDR3. V was clipped by 5 bases and J by 3 bases, with 19 bases between them. The CDR3 DNA follows: TGTGCCAGCAGCGGACCGGGACTGGAGGCATACACCGGGGAGCTGTTTTTT. This gives the protein CASSGPGLEAYTGELFF.

The chain uses TRBV30 and TRBJ1-2, with D uncertain. V lost 3 bases and J lost 5, with 16 bases in between. The CDR3 spans 14 residues. Germline CDR1 and CDR2: GTSNPN and SVGIG (reference sequence). The chain's CDR3 is CAWRQDRYYYGYTF. In nucleotides, the CDR3 is TGTGCCTGGAGGCAGGACCGTTATTATTATGGCTACACCTTC.

J is TRBJ2-3 and V is TRBV10-3, with 8 positions matching TRBD2. This CDR3 is 15 amino acids long. Germline V gene data show CDR1 as ENHRY and CDR2 as SYGVKD. V shed 4 bases, J shed 3 bases, and the junction held 6 bases outside the gene matches. The CDR3: CAISAQAGATDTQYF. The CDR3 DNA follows: TGTGCCATCAGTGCGCAAGCGGGGGCTACAGATACGCAGTATTTT.

V gene TRBV7-9 combines with J gene TRBJ2-7; D uncertain. V was trimmed by 1 base and J by 0 bases, leaving 10 bases between them. The CDR3 sequence is 15 residues long. Germline V gene sequence: CDR1 SEHNR, CDR2 FQNEAQ (reference sequence). CDR3 DNA sequence: TGTGCCAGCAGCTTAGACAAGCACTTCTCCTACGAGCAGTACTTC. Encoded protein: CASSLDKHFSYEQYF.

V usage is TRBV7-2 and J usage is TRBJ1-1; 8 bases align to TRBD1. Germline V gene sequence: CDR1 SGHTA, CDR2 FQGNSA. This CDR3 spans 17 amino acids. After removal of 5 bases from V and 5 bases from J, the junction contained 16 bases not matched to a gene. CDR3 sequence: CASSHRSRFTGGTEAFF. CDR3 sequence (DNA): TGTGCCAGCAGCCACCGCTCGCGATTTACAGGGGGGACTGAAGCTTTCTTT.

V gene TRBV6-2 or TRBV6-3 combines with J gene TRBJ1-1, with D unclear. Germline V gene lookup returns CDR1 MNHEY and CDR2 SVGEGT. The length of the CDR3 is 13 residues. With 5 bases removed from V and 4 bases from J, the gap between germline ends came to 11 bases. The CDR3 is CASSTGFRTEAFF. CDR3 bases: TGTGCCAGCAGTACTGGGTTTCGCACTGAAGCTTTCTTT.

The chain links TRBV7-9 to TRBJ2-5; D is unresolved. The ends were cut back, 3 bases at V and 5 bases at J, with 10 bases in the middle. The germline V gene encodes CDR1 SEHNR and CDR2 FQNEAQ (reference sequence). The CDR3 has 13 amino acids. CDR3 DNA: TGTGCCAGCAGCTTCAGCGTGGCCGAGACCCAGTACTTC. It is translated as CASSFSVAETQYF.

This rearrangement joins TRBV2 to TRBJ1-6; tentative D call: TRBD1 (6 bases). The CDR3 is 13 residues long. The germline CDR1 and CDR2 sequences are SNHLY and FYNNEI. V lost 6 bases, J lost 10 bases, and 13 bases lay in between. The DNA for the CDR3 is TGTGCCAGCAGCTCACAGGGTCTCTCACCCCTCCACTTT. This sequence encodes CASSSQGLSPLHF.

The chain has TRBV10-3 and TRBJ1-4; 11 bases align to TRBD1. The CDR3 is 15 residues long. Trimming took 2 bases from V and 10 from J; bases not matched to a gene: 6. Germline V gene data show CDR1 as ENHRY and CDR2 as SYGVKD. In nucleotides, the CDR3 is TGTGCCATCAGTGAGCCCGGACAGGGGGCGGGAAAACTGTTTTTT. Protein: CAISEPGQGAGKLFF.

The V call is TRBV18, the J call TRBJ2-7; tentatively, D is TRBD1 (7 bases). Germline V lookup: CDR1 KGHSH, CDR2 LQKENI. The V end was cut by 2 bases, the J end by 4 bases, with 15 bases between. The CDR3 spans 15 residues. The CDR3 spells CASSPNRQGGYEQYF. CDR3 DNA sequence: TGTGCCAGCTCACCAAATAGACAGGGAGGATACGAGCAGTACTTC.